Sequencing of this T cell receptor (beta chain) was carried out in a study of blood T cells in healthy people across ages. Across the study: Capture via template switching afforded approximately one barcoded beta molecule per two T cells.

Germline V gene data show CDR1 as SGDLS and CDR2 as YYNGEE. There are 13 residues in the CDR3. V lost 5 bases, J lost 7 bases, and 15 bases lay in between. A second PCR of about 6 to 11 cycles used a sample-barcoded 5' primer and a J-beta primer mix. TCRdb reprocessed the 5' RACE reads with MiXCR, giving one entry per CDR3 protein. The sample shows around 1,700,000 distinct CDR3 sequences, roughly 27% of them seen only once. J is TRBJ1-2 and V is TRBV9; D is unresolved. The sequenced sample consisted of blood. The sequence derives from a woman under 40 in good health. The CDR3 region has the DNA TGTGCCAGCAGTCGGGTTGGGTTGGGTGGCTACACCTTC. Its protein product is CASSRVGLGGYTF.